A selection of T cell receptor beta chains follows, all from one sample in a study of shared clonotypes between healthy human individuals. The data were produced by immunoSEQ multiplex PCR, yet TCRdb's version contains in-frame clones alone and is incomplete. Here the sample spans more than 2 million clones, roughly 94% being singletons. Input material: naive CD4+ T cells sorted from blood. These receptors were taken from a man aged 18 to 30 in good health. CDR3s include the opening cysteine and the closing phenylalanine or tryptophan. The D gene is left open where the match is weak. Only some rows state a clone size, as once, few, many or a class for expanded clones.

v_gene: TRBV6-1
d_gene: NA
j_gene: TRBJ2-3
abundance: NA
CDR3nt: TGTGCCAGCAGTACCGGGATGGGGCCCGGTTATACGCAGTATTTT
CDR3aa: CASSTGMGPGYTQYF

v_gene: TRBV18
d_gene: NA
j_gene: TRBJ1-1
abundance: NA
CDR3nt: TGTGCCAGCTCGCTTTCCTTTAATCAGAACACTGAAGCTTTCTTT
CDR3aa: CASSLSFNQNTEAFF

v_gene: TRBV5-1
d_gene: TRBD1
j_gene: TRBJ1-6
abundance: NA
CDR3nt: TGCGCCAGCAGCGCGGGACAGGGGGCCTCACCCCTCCACTTT
CDR3aa: CASSAGQGASPLHF

v_gene: TRBV6-5
d_gene: NA
j_gene: TRBJ1-2
abundance: NA
CDR3nt: TGTGCCAGCAGTTACTTCGGGCTTAACTATGGCTACACCTTC
CDR3aa: CASSYFGLNYGYTF

v_gene: TRBV18
d_gene: NA
j_gene: TRBJ2-7
abundance: NA
CDR3nt: TGTGCCAGCTCACCGAGGCGGGTCGGGGCTGTTGAGCAGTACTTC
CDR3aa: CASSPRRVGAVEQYF

v_gene: TRBV30
d_gene: NA
j_gene: TRBJ1-6
abundance: NA
CDR3nt: TGTGCCTGGAGGGAAGTAGAAAGCTCCTATAATTCACCCCTCCACTTT
CDR3aa: CAWREVESSYNSPLHF

v_gene: TRBV5-1
d_gene: TRBD2
j_gene: TRBJ2-5
abundance: once
CDR3nt: TGCGCCAGCTCAACGGGGGGAGAGACCCAGTACTTC
CDR3aa: CASSTGGETQYF

v_gene: TRBV7-9
d_gene: NA
j_gene: TRBJ2-5
abundance: NA
CDR3nt: TGTGCCAGCAGCCCTCATGCCTTATACCAAGAGACCCAGTACTTC
CDR3aa: CASSPHALYQETQYF

v_gene: TRBV5-1
d_gene: TRBD1
j_gene: TRBJ2-7
abundance: once
CDR3nt: TGCGCCAGCAGCATGGACAGGGTGTACGAGCAGTACTTC
CDR3aa: CASSMDRVYEQYF

v_gene: TRBV7-2
d_gene: NA
j_gene: TRBJ2-7
abundance: NA
CDR3nt: TGTGCCAGCAGCTTAGTGGGAGCAGACTACGAGCAGTACTTC
CDR3aa: CASSLVGADYEQYF

v_gene: TRBV10-1
d_gene: TRBD1
j_gene: TRBJ1-1
abundance: NA
CDR3nt: TGCGCCAGCAGTGGGTCCGGGACAGAGAAGAACACTGAAGCTTTCTTT
CDR3aa: CASSGSGTEKNTEAFF

v_gene: TRBV13
d_gene: NA
j_gene: TRBJ1-2
abundance: NA
CDR3nt: TGTGCCAGCAGCTTTTCCGGGACAAGATATGGCTACACCTTC
CDR3aa: CASSFSGTRYGYTF

v_gene: TRBV5-1
d_gene: TRBD2
j_gene: TRBJ2-5
abundance: NA
CDR3nt: TGCGCCAGCAGCTTGTGGGCTAGCGGGAGTGCGGGTGAGACCCAGTACTTC
CDR3aa: CASSLWASGSAGETQYF

v_gene: TRBV28
d_gene: NA
j_gene: TRBJ1-2
abundance: NA
CDR3nt: TGTGCCAGCAGTTTAAAACACCGTAACTATGGCTACACCTTC
CDR3aa: CASSLKHRNYGYTF

v_gene: TRBV6-1
d_gene: TRBD1
j_gene: TRBJ1-1
abundance: NA
CDR3nt: TGTGCCAGCAGCCAGGGGGTCAGCTACACTGAAGCTTTCTTT
CDR3aa: CASSQGVSYTEAFF

v_gene: TRBV28
d_gene: NA
j_gene: TRBJ2-7
abundance: few
CDR3nt: TGTGCCAGCAGGCAGATGGATGGGTACTACGAGCAGTACTTC
CDR3aa: CASRQMDGYYEQYF

v_gene: TRBV19
d_gene: TRBD2
j_gene: TRBJ2-7
abundance: NA
CDR3nt: TGTGCCAGTAGTGAGTCTAGCGGAGCCTACTACGAGCAGTACTTC
CDR3aa: CASSESSGAYYEQYF

v_gene: TRBV5-6
d_gene: TRBD2
j_gene: TRBJ2-3
abundance: NA
CDR3nt: TGTGCCAGCAGCTTGGCTAGCGGGAGCACAGATACGCAGTATTTT
CDR3aa: CASSLASGSTDTQYF

v_gene: TRBV7-9
d_gene: TRBD2
j_gene: TRBJ2-1
abundance: NA
CDR3nt: TGTGCCAGCAGCTCCACCTATCCTAGCGGGACTGGCAATGAGCAGTTCTTC
CDR3aa: CASSSTYPSGTGNEQFF

v_gene: TRBV5-4
d_gene: NA
j_gene: TRBJ2-7
abundance: NA
CDR3nt: TGTGCCAGCAGCTTAGAGACAGGTGGCGAGCAGTACTTC
CDR3aa: CASSLETGGEQYF

v_gene: TRBV23-1
d_gene: NA
j_gene: TRBJ1-1
abundance: few
CDR3nt: TGCGCCAGCAGTCGAGGGGGGATACTGGTCTCTGAAGCTTTCTTT
CDR3aa: CASSRGGILVSEAFF

v_gene: TRBV30
d_gene: TRBD1
j_gene: TRBJ1-2
abundance: NA
CDR3nt: TGTGCCTGGAAGACAGGGTGGGGCTTTGAGGGCTACACCTTC
CDR3aa: CAWKTGWGFEGYTF

v_gene: TRBV2
d_gene: TRBD1
j_gene: TRBJ2-5
abundance: NA
CDR3nt: TGTGCCAGCAGTGAGCAGGGGGCCCAAGAGACCCAGTACTTC
CDR3aa: CASSEQGAQETQYF

v_gene: TRBV7-8
d_gene: TRBD1
j_gene: TRBJ1-5
abundance: NA
CDR3nt: TGTGCCAGCAGCTTAACTGGGACAGGGAATAGTCAGCCCCAGCATTTT
CDR3aa: CASSLTGTGNSQPQHF

v_gene: TRBV6-1
d_gene: TRBD2
j_gene: TRBJ2-2
abundance: few
CDR3nt: TGTGCCAGCATCACAGCGGGAGGGAACACCGGGGAGCTGTTTTTT
CDR3aa: CASITAGGNTGELFF